This TCR beta chain was retrieved from a study of Graves' ophthalmopathy and Graves' hyperthyroidism. Study-wide findings and caveats: From stable hyperthyroidism, ophthalmopathy was separated by a 13-signature model with just under 90% sensitivity and about 81% specificity.

RNA served as the template for amplifying TCR beta CDR3 regions. HTBI primers primed a first-round RT-PCR, and a second-round multiplex PCR followed. TCRdb called the multiplex PCR reads again in MiXCR, with one record for every CDR3 protein. This sample carries 580,000 or so distinct CDR3 sequences, approximately 35% of them seen once, and the ten largest clones take approximately 4.1%. Other autoimmune diseases, uncontrolled infections, pregnancy or lactation excluded patients from enrollment. Germline values: CDR1 SGHTA, CDR2 FQGNSA. The CDR3 consists of 14 residues. With 3 bases removed from V and 0 bases from J, the gap between germline ends came to 7 bases. Regarding this clonotype: The antigen is unknown.

The source is an adult man with Graves' hyperthyroidism. The sequenced material came from peripheral blood or thyroid tissue (not recorded which). The chain couples TRBV7-2 to TRBJ2-3, with a weak D call TRBD2 (6 bases). In DNA form, the CDR3 reads TGTGCCAGCAGCTTCGGGGGTAGCACAGATACGCAGTATTTT. This sequence encodes CASSFGGSTDTQYF.